The rows below give T cell receptor beta chains drawn from one sample of a study of technical replicates of blood from four donors. Data came from immunoSEQ multiplex PCR; TCRdb stores just in-frame clones and leaves some out. The profile covers 70,000 to 85,000 clones, with around 92% appearing a single time and about 0.43% taken by the ten largest. Sequenced material: T cells isolated from PBMCs. These receptors were obtained from a human donor in good health. Each CDR3 is given with its conserved first and last residue. The order of the fields is D gene, clone size, V gene, J gene, CDR3 DNA, CDR3 protein. A D gene is named only where the DNA matches it firmly. Rows may omit the clone size; those that give it use once, few, many or a size class.

TRBD2,NA,TRBV27,TRBJ2-1,TGTGCCAGCAGTTTGTATGTCCCTAGCGGGTCCTACAATGAGCAGTTCTTC,CASSLYVPSGSYNEQFF
TRBD2,NA,TRBV5-1,TRBJ2-1,TGCGCCAGCAGCTGGACTAGCGGGAGTATCTATGAGCAGTTCTTC,CASSWTSGSIYEQFF
NA,NA,TRBV7-6,TRBJ2-7,TGTGCCAGCAGCTTAGTCGGGGTGGCTCCTTATTTGGAGCAGTACTTC,CASSLVGVAPYLEQYF
NA,once,TRBV9,TRBJ1-1,TGTGCCAGCAGCCCTTTTCAGGGCCAAGAAGCTTTCTTT,CASSPFQGQEAFF
TRBD2,NA,TRBV9,TRBJ2-1,TGTGCCAGCAGCGTAGCCGGGCGGGAGTCCGATGAGCAGTTCTTC,CASSVAGRESDEQFF
NA,NA,TRBV7-2,TRBJ2-1,TGTGCCAGCAGCTTAGGGAGAGCCTACAATGAGCAGTTCTTC,CASSLGRAYNEQFF
NA,few,TRBV29-1,TRBJ1-4,TGCAGCTCCTCCCGGAGGGGGGGCGATGGAACTAATGAAAAACTGTTTTTT,CSSSRRGGDGTNEKLFF
TRBD1,NA,TRBV19,TRBJ1-2,TGTGCCAGTAGTATCAGGGGGACCTATGGCTACACCTTC,CASSIRGTYGYTF
NA,NA,TRBV6-1,TRBJ2-7,TGTGCCAGCAGTGGTACCGGGATCTCCTACGAGCAGTACTTC,CASSGTGISYEQYF
NA,NA,TRBV10-2,TRBJ2-7,TGCGCCAGCAGTACCCTTAGGGGGAACGAGCAGTACTTC,CASSTLRGNEQYF
NA,NA,TRBV5-1,TRBJ2-2,TGCGCCAGCAGCTTTAGCGGCGCGAACACCGGGGAGCTGTTTTTT,CASSFSGANTGELFF
TRBD1,once,TRBV27,TRBJ1-1,TGTGCCAGCCGAGGGACAGAGGTTTTGAACACTGAAGCTTTCTTT,CASRGTEVLNTEAFF
TRBD1,NA,TRBV5-1,TRBJ1-4,TGCGCCAGCAGCTCACAGGGGATTCAGGAAAAACTGTTTTTT,CASSSQGIQEKLFF
TRBD2,NA,TRBV6-4,TRBJ2-1,TGTGCCAGCAGTGGGGGACTAGCGGGAGATGAGCAGTTCTTC,CASSGGLAGDEQFF
TRBD2,NA,TRBV28,TRBJ2-7,TGTGCCAGCAACATAGACTTAGGGAGGGGTGACTACGAGCAGTACTTC,CASNIDLGRGDYEQYF
NA,NA,TRBV5-6,TRBJ1-2,TGTGCCAGCAGCCTGGCCGGGCAGGGTCTTTTGTCCGGCTACACCTTC,CASSLAGQGLLSGYTF
TRBD2,NA,TRBV5-1,TRBJ2-1,TGCGCCAGCAGTCCTAGCGGGAGGGCCAATGAGCAGTTCTTC,CASSPSGRANEQFF
NA,few,TRBV9,TRBJ1-1,TGTGCCAGCAGCCCATCCAGAATGAACACTGAAGCTTTCTTT,CASSPSRMNTEAFF
NA,NA,TRBV28,TRBJ2-7,TGTGCCAGCAGTTTTCCCCGGGACATCTCCTACGAGCAGTACTTC,CASSFPRDISYEQYF
NA,NA,TRBV11-3,TRBJ2-2,TGTGCCAGCAGCGATAGGGCGGGGACTGGGTGGTCCGGGGAGCTGTTTTTT,CASSDRAGTGWSGELFF
NA,NA,TRBV7-3,TRBJ1-3,TGTGCCAGCAGCCTCTCAACAGGATACTCTGGAAACACCATATATTTT,CASSLSTGYSGNTIYF
NA,NA,TRBV4-1,TRBJ1-1,TGCGCCAGCAGCCAAGCCCCGAGGGGGAACGGTGAAGCTTTCTTT,CASSQAPRGNGEAFF
NA,NA,TRBV18,TRBJ1-1,TGTGCCAGCTCACCGGGAGGGGAACGATGGACTGAAGCTTTCTTT,CASSPGGERWTEAFF
NA,NA,TRBV10-3,TRBJ1-1,TGTGCCATCAGTGGAATGGAGGGCACTGAAGCTTTCTTT,CAISGMEGTEAFF
NA,once,TRBV28,TRBJ2-7,TGTGCCAGCAAGAGCGGCTGGCCCGAGCAGTACTTC,CASKSGWPEQYF
NA,NA,TRBV21-1,TRBJ2-2,TGTGCCAGCAGGACACGGGGTGGCGGGGAGCTGTTTTTT,CASRTRGGGELFF
NA,NA,TRBV6-4,TRBJ2-3,TGTGCCAGCAGTGAGGGCAGGGGATCAGATACGCAGTATTTT,CASSEGRGSDTQYF
TRBD1,NA,TRBV7-3,TRBJ1-1,TGTGCCAGCAGCGAGACAGGGGGCCTCGCTGAAGCTTTCTTT,CASSETGGLAEAFF
NA,NA,TRBV4-2,TRBJ2-7,TGTGCCAGCAGCCAAGATACTGGTGCTGCCACCTACGAGCAGTACTTC,CASSQDTGAATYEQYF
TRBD1,NA,TRBV7-2,TRBJ2-7,TGTGCCAGCAGCCTAAGACAGGGCAGAACCTACGAGCAGTACTTC,CASSLRQGRTYEQYF
TRBD2,NA,TRBV7-2,TRBJ2-7,TGTGCCAGCAGCTTAGCTAGCGGGAGCCACGAGCAGTACTTC,CASSLASGSHEQYF
NA,NA,TRBV9,TRBJ2-7,TGTGCCAGCAGCGTAGGACTATCCTACGAGCAGTACTTC,CASSVGLSYEQYF
TRBD1,NA,TRBV4-2,TRBJ1-2,TGTGCCAGCAGCCAAGTTACAGGGGCCCTAGGGCCTGGCTACACCTTC,CASSQVTGALGPGYTF
NA,NA,TRBV6-1,TRBJ1-1,TGTGCCAGCAGTGCCGTGGCGAACACTGAAGCTTTCTTT,CASSAVANTEAFF
NA,NA,TRBV16,TRBJ1-1,TGTGCCAGCAGCCAATCGCCGGGGAACACTGAAGCTTTCTTT,CASSQSPGNTEAFF
TRBD1,NA,TRBV9,TRBJ1-2,TGTGCCAGCAGCGGGACAGGGGGTGCCCTCTATGGCTACACCTTC,CASSGTGGALYGYTF
TRBD1,NA,TRBV4-2,TRBJ1-4,TGTGCCAGCAGCCAATCCGGGACAGGGAACGAAAAACTGTTTTTT,CASSQSGTGNEKLFF
TRBD2,NA,TRBV7-9,TRBJ2-7,TGTGCCAGCAGCGACGCCGGGACTAGCATCCACGAGCAGTACTTC,CASSDAGTSIHEQYF
NA,once,TRBV10-3,TRBJ2-3,TGTGCCACCGGACTACTTAACACAGATACGCAGTATTTT,CATGLLNTDTQYF
TRBD1,NA,TRBV19,TRBJ2-2,TGTGCCAGCCAGGGGGCCCCCGGCGCCGGGGAGCTGTTTTTT,CASQGAPGAGELFF
NA,NA,TRBV6-1,TRBJ1-2,TGTGCCAGCAGCCAAGACAGCTATGGCTACACCTTC,CASSQDSYGYTF
TRBD2,NA,TRBV5-1,TRBJ2-3,TGCGCCAGCAGCTTGGCCTCTAGCGGGATTAGCACAGATACGCAGTATTTT,CASSLASSGISTDTQYF
NA,NA,TRBV10-2,TRBJ1-1,TGCGCCAGCAGTGGTCAGGGCCCAGGGACTGAAGCTTTCTTT,CASSGQGPGTEAFF